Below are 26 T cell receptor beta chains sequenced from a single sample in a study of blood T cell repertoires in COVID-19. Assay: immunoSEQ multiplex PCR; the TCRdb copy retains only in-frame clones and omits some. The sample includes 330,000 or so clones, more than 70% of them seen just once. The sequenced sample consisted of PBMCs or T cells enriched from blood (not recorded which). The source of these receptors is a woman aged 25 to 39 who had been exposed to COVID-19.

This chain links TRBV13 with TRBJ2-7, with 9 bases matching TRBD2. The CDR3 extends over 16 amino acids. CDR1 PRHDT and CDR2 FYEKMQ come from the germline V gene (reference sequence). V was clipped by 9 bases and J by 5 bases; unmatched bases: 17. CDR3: CASTLSGGRAGHEQYF. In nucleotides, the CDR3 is TGTGCCAGTACTTTGAGCGGCGGGAGGGCCGGTCACGAGCAGTACTTC.

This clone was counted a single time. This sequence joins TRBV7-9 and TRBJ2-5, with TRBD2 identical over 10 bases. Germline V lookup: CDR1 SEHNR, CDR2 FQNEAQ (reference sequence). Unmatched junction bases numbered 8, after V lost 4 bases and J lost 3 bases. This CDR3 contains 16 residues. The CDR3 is CASSSWTSGRKETQYF. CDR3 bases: TGTGCCAGCAGCTCCTGGACTAGCGGAAGAAAAGAGACCCAGTACTTC. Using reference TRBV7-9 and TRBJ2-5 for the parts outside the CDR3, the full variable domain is DTGVSQNPRHKITKRGQNVTFRCDPISEHNRLYWYRQTLGQGPEFLTYFQNEAQLEKSRLLSDRFSAERPKGSFSTLEIQRTEQGDSAMYLCASSSWTSGRKETQYFGPGTRLLVL.

CDR3: CASSLGLRDRDQETQYF. In DNA form, the CDR3 reads TGTGCCAGCAGCTTAGGTCTCCGGGACAGAGACCAAGAGACCCAGTACTTC. The rearrangement links TRBV11-2 to TRBJ2-5, with TRBD1 matching over 7 bases. CDR1 SGHAT and CDR2 FQNNGV come from the germline V gene. The CDR3 runs 17 residues. Trimming at V came to 1 base and at J to 0 bases, leaving 8 bases not matched to a gene.

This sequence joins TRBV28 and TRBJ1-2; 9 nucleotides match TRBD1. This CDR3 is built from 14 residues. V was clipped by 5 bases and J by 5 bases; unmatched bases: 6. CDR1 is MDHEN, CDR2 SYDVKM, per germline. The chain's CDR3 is CASSAGQGVYGYTF. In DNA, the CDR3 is TGTGCCAGCAGTGCGGGACAGGGTGTATATGGCTACACCTTC.

CDR3 amino acids: CASSLENKREPQHF. The CDR3 coding sequence is TGTGCCAGCAGCTTAGAAAACAAACGGGAGCCCCAGCATTTT. This chain links TRBV7-9 with TRBJ1-5; D ambiguous. Germline V gives CDR1 SEHNR, CDR2 FQNEAQ (reference sequence). V was trimmed by 1 base and J by 8 bases, leaving 12 bases between them. The CDR3 loop spans 14 amino acids.

In DNA form, the CDR3 reads TGTGCCAGCAGTTACGGGACAGGGAATGGCGAGCAGTACTTC. Residues: CASSYGTGNGEQYF. V usage is TRBV6-2 or TRBV6-3 and J usage is TRBJ2-7, with 9 positions matching TRBD1. The trim removed 2 bases at V and 6 bases at J, leaving 5 bases unmatched. Germline CDR1 is MNHEY and CDR2 is SVGEGT. The length of the CDR3 is 14 residues.

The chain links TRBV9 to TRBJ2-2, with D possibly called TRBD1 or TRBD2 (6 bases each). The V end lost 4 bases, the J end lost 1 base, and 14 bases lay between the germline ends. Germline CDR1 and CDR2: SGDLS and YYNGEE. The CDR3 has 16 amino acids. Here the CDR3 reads CASSLGGLLNTGELFF. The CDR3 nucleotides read TGTGCCAGCAGCCTAGGGGGACTGCTGAACACCGGGGAGCTGTTTTTT.

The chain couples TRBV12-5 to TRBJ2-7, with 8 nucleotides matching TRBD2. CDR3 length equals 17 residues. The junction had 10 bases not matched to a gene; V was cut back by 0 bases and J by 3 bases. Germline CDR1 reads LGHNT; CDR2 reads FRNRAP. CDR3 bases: TGTGCTAGTGGTTTGGTAGTAGCGGGAACCCAGAGCTACGAGCAGTACTTC. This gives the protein CASGLVVAGTQSYEQYF. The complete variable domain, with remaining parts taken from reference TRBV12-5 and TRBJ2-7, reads DARVTQTPRHKVTEMGQEVTMRCQPILGHNTVFWYRQTMMQGLELLAYFRNRAPLDDSGMPKDRFSAEMPDATLATLKIQPSEPRDSAVYFCASGLVVAGTQSYEQYFGPGTRLTVT.

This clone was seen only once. CDR3 nucleotide sequence: TGTGCCAGCAGTGAAGCGCTTGCGGTAGGATCCTACGAGCAGTACTTC. Its protein product is CASSEALAVGSYEQYF. The V gene is TRBV2, the J gene TRBJ2-7; no reliable D call. V was trimmed by 0 bases and J by 1 base, leaving 13 bases between them. Germline-derived CDR1 and CDR2 are SNHLY and FYNNEI. This CDR3 has 16 amino acids.

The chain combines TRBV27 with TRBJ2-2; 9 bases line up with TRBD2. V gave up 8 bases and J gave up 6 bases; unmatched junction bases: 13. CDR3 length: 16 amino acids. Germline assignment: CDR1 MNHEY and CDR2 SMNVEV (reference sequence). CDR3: CASVSLAGATAGELFF. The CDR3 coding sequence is TGTGCCAGCGTTTCCTTAGCGGGAGCGACTGCCGGGGAGCTGTTTTTT.

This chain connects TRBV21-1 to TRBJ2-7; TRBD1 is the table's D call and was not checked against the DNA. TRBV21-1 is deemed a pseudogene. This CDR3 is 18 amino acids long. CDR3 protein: CASSKRQGASVGPYEQYF. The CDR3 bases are TGTGCCAGCAGCAAAAGGCAGGGGGCAAGCGTGGGGCCCTACGAGCAGTACTTC.

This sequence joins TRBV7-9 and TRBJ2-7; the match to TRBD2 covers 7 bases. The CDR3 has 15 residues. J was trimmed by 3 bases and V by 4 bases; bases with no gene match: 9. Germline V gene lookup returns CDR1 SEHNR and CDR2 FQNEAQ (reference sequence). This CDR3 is CASSSSLSGIYEQYF. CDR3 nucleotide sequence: TGTGCCAGCAGCTCCTCGTTAAGCGGGATCTACGAGCAGTACTTC. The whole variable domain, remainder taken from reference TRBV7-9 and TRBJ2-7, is DTGVSQNPRHKITKRGQNVTFRCDPISEHNRLYWYRQTLGQGPEFLTYFQNEAQLEKSRLLSDRFSAERPKGSFSTLEIQRTEQGDSAMYLCASSSSLSGIYEQYFGPGTRLTVT.

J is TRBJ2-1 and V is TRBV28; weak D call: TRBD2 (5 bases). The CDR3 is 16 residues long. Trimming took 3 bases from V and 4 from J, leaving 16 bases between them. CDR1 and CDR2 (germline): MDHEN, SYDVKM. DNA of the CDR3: TGTGCCAGCAGTTTGGGTAGGACGAGGGAGTACAATGAGCAGTTCTTC. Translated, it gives CASSLGRTREYNEQFF.

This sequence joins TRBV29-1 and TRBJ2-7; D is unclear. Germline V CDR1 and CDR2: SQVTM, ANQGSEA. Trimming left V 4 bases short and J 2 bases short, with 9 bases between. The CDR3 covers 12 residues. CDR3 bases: TGCAGCGTTGTTTCAACAGCCTACGAGCAGTACTTC. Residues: CSVVSTAYEQYF.

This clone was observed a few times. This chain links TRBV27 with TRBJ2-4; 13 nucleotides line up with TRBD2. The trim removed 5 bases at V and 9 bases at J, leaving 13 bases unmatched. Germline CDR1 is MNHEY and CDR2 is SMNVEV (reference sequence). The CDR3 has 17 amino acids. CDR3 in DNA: TGTGCCAGCAGTCCTGGGACTAGCGGGACGAAACGGGGCATTCAGTACTTC. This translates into CASSPGTSGTKRGIQYF.

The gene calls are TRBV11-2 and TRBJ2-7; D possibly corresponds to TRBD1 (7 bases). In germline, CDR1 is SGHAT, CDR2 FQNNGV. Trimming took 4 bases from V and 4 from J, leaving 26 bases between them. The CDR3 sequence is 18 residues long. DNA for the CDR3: TGTGCCAGCAGCTCGAAATCCCTTTCGGGCGGGACAGAATACGAGCAGTACTTC. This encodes CASSSKSLSGGTEYEQYF.

The CDR3 protein is CASSTGTGKANSPLHF. The CDR3 nucleotides are TGTGCCAGTAGTACCGGGACAGGGAAAGCAAATTCACCCCTCCACTTT. The chain recombines TRBV19 with TRBJ1-6; 9 nucleotides line up with TRBD1. V was pared by 4 bases and J by 7 bases, with 8 bases of the junction left unmatched. The CDR3 runs to 16 residues. Germline V gene data show CDR1 as LNHDA and CDR2 as SQIVND (reference sequence).

This chain's CDR3 is CAISEGRNNGYTF. As DNA, the CDR3 is TGTGCCATCAGTGAGGGCAGGAATAATGGCTACACCTTC. The rearrangement uses TRBV10-3 and TRBJ1-2; D remains ambiguous. Trimming left V 2 bases short and J 6 bases short, with 10 bases between. The V gene's germline CDR1 is ENHRY and CDR2 SYGVKD. The CDR3 sequence is 13 residues long.

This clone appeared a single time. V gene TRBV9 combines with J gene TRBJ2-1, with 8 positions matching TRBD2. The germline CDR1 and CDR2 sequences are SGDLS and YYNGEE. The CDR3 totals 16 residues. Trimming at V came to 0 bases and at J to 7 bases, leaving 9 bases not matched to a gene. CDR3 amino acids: CASSVESAGAVNEQFF. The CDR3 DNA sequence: TGTGCCAGCAGCGTAGAATCAGCGGGAGCAGTAAATGAGCAGTTCTTC.

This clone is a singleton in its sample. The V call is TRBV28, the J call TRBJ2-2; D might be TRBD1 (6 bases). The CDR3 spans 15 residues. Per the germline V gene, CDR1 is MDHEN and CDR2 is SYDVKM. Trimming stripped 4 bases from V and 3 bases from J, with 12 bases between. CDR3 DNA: TGTGCCAGCAGTTCTACAGGGTGGCACACCGGGGAGCTGTTTTTT. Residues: CASSSTGWHTGELFF. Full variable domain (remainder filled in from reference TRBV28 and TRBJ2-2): DVKVTQSSRYLVKRTGEKVFLECVQDMDHENMFWYRQDPGLGLRLIYFSYDVKMKEKGDIPEGYSVSREKKERFSLILESASTNQTSMYLCASSSTGWHTGELFFGEGSRLTVL.

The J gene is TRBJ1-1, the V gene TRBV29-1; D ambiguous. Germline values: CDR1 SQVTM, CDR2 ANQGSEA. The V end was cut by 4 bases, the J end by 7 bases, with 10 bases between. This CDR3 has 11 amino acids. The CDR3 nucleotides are TGCAGCGTTGTTGGCGGCCATGAAGCTTTCTTT. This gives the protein CSVVGGHEAFF. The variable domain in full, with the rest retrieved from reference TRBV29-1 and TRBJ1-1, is SAVISQKPSRDICQRGTSLTIQCQVDSQVTMMFWYRQQPGQSLTLIATANQGSEATYESGFVIDKFPISRPNLTFSTLTVSNMSPEDSSIYLCSVVGGHEAFFGQGTRLTVV.

Written as DNA, the CDR3 is TGTGCCAGCAGTTTTCGGGGAGGGCCCCAGCATTTT. It encodes CASSFRGGPQHF. The chain couples TRBV12-3 or TRBV12-4 to TRBJ1-5, with D hard to call. V gave up 3 bases and J gave up 9 bases, with 9 bases separating them. The CDR3 has 12 amino acids.

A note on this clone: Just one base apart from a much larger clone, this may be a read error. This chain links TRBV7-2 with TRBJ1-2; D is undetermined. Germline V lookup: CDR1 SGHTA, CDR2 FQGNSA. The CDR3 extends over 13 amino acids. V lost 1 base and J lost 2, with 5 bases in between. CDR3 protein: CASSLGPNYGYTF. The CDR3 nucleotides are TGTGCCAGCAGCTTAGGGCCGAACTATGGCTACACCTTC.

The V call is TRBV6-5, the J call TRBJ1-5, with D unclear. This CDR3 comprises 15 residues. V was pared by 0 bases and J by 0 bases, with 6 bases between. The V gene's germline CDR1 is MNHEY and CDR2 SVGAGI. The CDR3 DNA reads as TGTGCCAGCAGTTACTCCCAGATTAGCAATCAGCCCCAGCATTTT. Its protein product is CASSYSQISNQPQHF.

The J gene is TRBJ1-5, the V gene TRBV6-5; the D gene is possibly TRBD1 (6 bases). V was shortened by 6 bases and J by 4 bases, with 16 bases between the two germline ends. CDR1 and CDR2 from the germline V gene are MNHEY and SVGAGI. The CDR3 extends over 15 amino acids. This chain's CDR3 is CASRPSGGLNQPQHF. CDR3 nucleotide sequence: TGTGCCAGCAGACCCTCGGGGGGGCTGAATCAGCCCCAGCATTTT.

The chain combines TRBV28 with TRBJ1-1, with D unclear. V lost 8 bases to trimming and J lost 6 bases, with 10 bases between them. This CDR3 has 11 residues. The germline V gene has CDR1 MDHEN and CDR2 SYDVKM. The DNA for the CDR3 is TGTGCCAGCGGAGAGACCGCTGAAGCTTTCTTT. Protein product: CASGETAEAFF.